The present T cell receptor beta chain was sequenced within a study of OX40 agonist ivuxolimab in advanced cancers. About the investigation overall: Ivuxolimab was a fully human IgG2 agonistic monoclonal antibody targeting the costimulatory receptor OX40 (CD134). Intravenous ivuxolimab was administered to patients every 2 weeks at six dose levels: 0.01, 0.1, 0.3, 1.5, 3 and 10 mg/kg. Of the roughly 52 dose-escalation patients, hepatocellular carcinoma was present in about 20, melanoma in roughly 15, renal cell carcinoma in 9 and head and neck cancer in 9. In the dose-escalation cohort, about four fifths of patients were male, and the mean age was 60 years with a range of roughly 20 to 85. Patients were allowed to have had prior anti-PD-1, anti-PD-L1 or anti-CTLA-4 therapy, and around 43% of the dose-escalation patients had been treated with checkpoint inhibitors. Partial responses were achieved by three dose-escalation patients, of whom one had hepatocellular carcinoma and two had cutaneous melanoma. The point of sequencing TCRbeta in the periphery was to test whether ivuxolimab changed TCR sequence diversity and drove clonal T-cell expansion. The paper describes the monotherapy dose-escalation part (N ≈ 52 patients) of the phase I trial of ivuxolimab. Findings and caveats that apply to the study as a whole: At doses from 0.1 to 3.0 mg/kg, clonal expansion was seen in both CD4+ and CD8+ blood T cells between baseline and week 6. In the 0.1-3.0 mg/kg groups, partial responders were among the patients with the lowest normalized peripheral clonal expansion, particularly in CD8+ T cells. After ivuxolimab, expanded clones were on average more numerous among CD8+ T cells than among CD4+ T cells. Low levels of normalized T-cell clonal expansion were also seen in some patients who did not respond. The antigen specificity of the clonally expanded peripheral T cells was not determined.

This clone was recorded only once. The antigen it binds to is not known. Per-nucleotide qualities are absent, and no much larger clonotype sits a single base away. Including cysteine and phenylalanine, the CDR3 has 11 amino acids. Kept here is only the CDR3 DNA, which spans 33 bases and is read in frame from base 1. For CDR1 and CDR2, the germline V gene lists MNHEY and SVGAGI. At the junction V is shortened by 5 bases and J by 6 bases, with 7 bases in between. Patients with autoimmune disease history or receiving systemic immunosuppression were excluded from the trial. In every dose cohort, peripheral blood was drawn for TCR sequencing at baseline, cycle 4 day 1, and cycle 7 day 1. Samples were obtained from an open-label, multicenter, first-in-human phase I dose-escalation trial of ivuxolimab. Adults with locally advanced or metastatic melanoma, renal cell, hepatocellular, or head and neck squamous cell carcinoma were enrolled in the trial. Before TCR sequencing, CD4+ and CD8+ T cells were separately sorted from peripheral blood.

Genomic DNA was isolated from the sorted cells so that the TCRbeta CDR3 region could be sequenced. The immunoSEQ Assay was used to sequence the TCRbeta CDR3 regions. Sourced from immuneACCESS, this table was stored by TCRdb with only in-frame sequences that have V and J called. A share of the clones is absent; for the studies checked, an unresolved V gene accounts for under half, and the remainder has no known explanation. For this sample there are around 61,000 clones; roughly 84% appear just once. The top ten hold under 0.65% of the sample. Here the chain combines TRBV6-5 and TRBJ2-5, with the D gene call left open. The TCR comes from an adult with an advanced solid tumor such as melanoma, head and neck, liver or kidney cancer. The source material was CD4+ or CD8+ T cells sorted from blood, sampled in a trial of the OX40 agonist ivuxolimab. The DNA sequence is as follows: TGTGCCAGCAGTCGTGGGCAGACCCAGTACTTC. Translated, it reads CASSRGQTQYF.